The 24 T cell receptor beta chains reported below all come from one sample, sequenced in a study of blood T cell repertoires in COVID-19. Profiled with immunoSEQ multiplex PCR; TCRdb holds only in-frame clones, not every one. The sample holds about 300,000 clones; approximately 88% are singletons and the top ten take approximately 1.6%. Material: peripheral blood. Receptor source: a woman aged 25 to 39 with COVID-19, enrolled during active disease.

The rearrangement joins TRBV28 to TRBJ1-2; D may be TRBD1 (6 bases). The CDR3 has 13 residues. Trimming pared 5 bases from V and 8 bases from J, leaving 15 bases between. Germline loops: CDR1 MDHEN, CDR2 SYDVKM. CDR3 sequence reads: CASSPRQVLGYTF. CDR3 in DNA: TGTGCCAGCAGTCCGAGACAGGTCTTAGGCTACACCTTC.

The rearrangement joins TRBV5-1 to TRBJ2-3; maybe TRBD1 (6 bases). Trimming stripped 1 base from V and 6 bases from J, with 12 bases between. CDR1 is SGHRS and CDR2 is YFSETQ in the germline V gene. CDR3 length: 14 amino acids. The CDR3 reads CASSLTGWVDTQYF. DNA for the CDR3: TGCGCCAGCAGCTTGACAGGGTGGGTGGATACGCAGTATTTT.

This sequence joins TRBV6-5 and TRBJ1-1; possible D gene TRBD1, 5 bases. This CDR3 contains 12 residues. CDR1 and CDR2 from the germline V gene are MNHEY and SVGAGI. V was cut by 6 bases and J by 6 bases, with 11 bases left in between. The CDR3 DNA sequence: TGTGCCAGCAGCCGCAGGGTCCCTGAAGCTTTCTTT. Amino acids: CASSRRVPEAFF.

The gene calls are TRBV28 and TRBJ1-6; 7 bases align to TRBD1. Germline V gene sequence: CDR1 MDHEN, CDR2 SYDVKM. J was trimmed by 10 bases and V by 5 bases; bases with no gene match: 8. This CDR3 has 14 residues. The CDR3 is CASSPQGEWSPLHF. The CDR3 nucleotides read TGTGCCAGCAGTCCGCAGGGGGAATGGTCACCCCTCCACTTT.

V is TRBV5-1 and J is TRBJ2-2; D not resolved. CDR1 is SGHRS and CDR2 is YFSETQ in the germline V gene. This CDR3 region has 16 residues. The V gene lost 3 bases and the J gene lost 1 base, with 13 bases spanning the gap. CDR3 sequence reads: CASSYRYPQNTGELFF. CDR3 DNA: TGCGCCAGCAGCTACCGGTATCCCCAGAACACCGGGGAGCTGTTTTTT.

The chain has TRBV18 and TRBJ1-3, with D hard to call. Germline CDR1 and CDR2: KGHSH and LQKENI. Trimming cost V 8 bases and J 0 bases, with 14 bases left between them. This CDR3 has 15 residues. CDR3 protein: CASRNYLNSGNTIYF. In DNA, the CDR3 is TGTGCCAGCCGCAATTACCTAAACTCTGGAAACACCATATATTTT.

A single count supports this clone. The chain recombines TRBV27 with TRBJ2-1; 8 bases match TRBD2. Looked up from germline, CDR1 is MNHEY and CDR2 is SMNVEV (reference sequence). This CDR3 comprises 15 residues. V trimming: 2 bases; J trimming: 1 base; junction bases outside the gene matches: 1. This chain's CDR3 is CASSLRGGSYNEQFF. CDR3 DNA sequence: TGTGCCAGCAGTTTACGGGGGGGTTCCTACAATGAGCAGTTCTTC.

Only a few counts were recorded for this clone. The V call is TRBV11-3, the J call TRBJ2-2; TRBD2 is a possible D gene (5 bases). The CDR3 is 12 amino acids. CDR1 is SGHNT, CDR2 YENEEA, per germline. V was pared by 5 bases and J by 5 bases, with 6 bases between. CDR3 nucleotide sequence: TGTGCCAGCAGCACTAGGACCGGGGAGCTGTTTTTT. Its protein is CASSTRTGELFF. Using reference TRBV11-3 and TRBJ2-2 for the parts outside the CDR3, the full variable domain is EAGVVQSPRYKIIEKKQPVAFWCNPISGHNTLYWYLQNLGQGPELLIRYENEEAVDDSQLPKDRFSAERLKGVDSTLKIQPAELGDSAVYLCASSTRTGELFFGEGSRLTVL.

The rearrangement joins TRBV2 to TRBJ1-3; D not certain. The CDR3 has 12 amino acids. CDR1 is SNHLY, CDR2 FYNNEI, per germline. V was trimmed by 2 bases and J by 4 bases, leaving 3 bases between them. The CDR3 sequence is CASSESGNTIYF. As DNA, the CDR3 is TGTGCCAGCAGTGAAAGCGGAAACACCATATATTTT.

The sample holds a few counts of this clone. V usage is TRBV19 and J usage is TRBJ1-5; D not certain. V was pared by 6 bases and J by 2 bases, with 14 bases between. Germline-derived CDR1 and CDR2 are LNHDA and SQIVND (reference sequence). The CDR3 runs 15 residues. The CDR3 spells CASREENSGNQPQHF. The DNA for the CDR3 is TGTGCCAGTAGGGAGGAGAATTCGGGCAATCAGCCCCAGCATTTT.

The gene calls are TRBV6-2 or TRBV6-3 and TRBJ2-5, with D perhaps matching TRBD1 (5 bases). The V gene lost 5 bases and the J gene lost 2 bases, with 9 bases spanning the gap. The CDR3 covers 13 residues. The germline CDR1 and CDR2 sequences are MNHEY and SVGEGT. The CDR3: CASSVREQETQYF. The CDR3 DNA sequence: TGTGCCAGCAGTGTCAGGGAACAAGAGACCCAGTACTTC.

Only one count was recorded for this clone. This chain connects TRBV27 to TRBJ1-1, with TRBD1 identical over 7 bases. This CDR3 is built from 12 residues. The germline CDR1 and CDR2 sequences are MNHEY and SMNVEV (reference sequence). V shed 6 bases, J shed 3 bases, and the junction held 1 base outside the gene matches. DNA for the CDR3: TGTGCCAGCAGACAGGGGTACACTGAAGCTTTCTTT. As protein: CASRQGYTEAFF.

In this sample, this clone turned up once. V and J are TRBV7-9 and TRBJ2-1, with D perhaps matching TRBD2 (6 bases). Trimming took off 4 bases at V and 6 bases at J, with 19 bases between the two ends. This CDR3 is 16 amino acids long. From germline, CDR1 is SEHNR and CDR2 FQNEAQ (reference sequence). The DNA of the CDR3 is TGTGCCAGCAGCTCGACTATGGGACTCTACATCAATGAGCAGTTCTTC. It encodes CASSSTMGLYINEQFF.

The chain has TRBV20-1 and TRBJ2-2, with 9 bases fitting TRBD1. V gave up 3 bases and J gave up 2 bases; unmatched junction bases: 7. CDR1 is DFQATT and CDR2 is SNEGSKA in the germline V gene (reference sequence). CDR3 size: 16 residues. The CDR3 DNA reads TGCAGTGCTAGTCGCCGGGACAGGGCTAACACCGGGGAGCTGTTTTTT. This codes for CSASRRDRANTGELFF.

In regard to this clone: Other nucleotide sequences in the sample specify the same CDR3. J is TRBJ1-5 and V is TRBV18; no reliable D call. The germline V gene encodes CDR1 KGHSH and CDR2 LQKENI. This CDR3 contains 14 residues. The V gene lost 3 bases and the J gene lost 1 base, with 7 bases spanning the gap. The CDR3 nucleotides are TGTGCCAGCTCACCGCAGACAAGCAATCAGCCCCAGCATTTT. Its protein product is CASSPQTSNQPQHF. The full variable domain, in which reference TRBV18 and TRBJ1-5 provide the parts outside the CDR3, is NAGVMQNPRHLVRRRGQEARLRCSPMKGHSHVYWYRQLPEEGLKFMVYLQKENIIDESGMPKERFSAEFPKEGPSILRIQQVVRGDSAAYFCASSPQTSNQPQHFGDGTRLSIL.

This clone was counted once. The chain employs TRBV24-1 and TRBJ2-3, with 10 positions matching TRBD1. CDR3 length: 17 amino acids. Per the germline V gene, CDR1 is KGHDR and CDR2 is SFDVKD. Trimming removed 6 bases from V and 6 bases from J; junction bases left unmatched: 14. The CDR3 spells CATSTLLGDRGPDTQYF. CDR3 bases: TGTGCCACCAGTACCCTATTGGGGGACAGGGGTCCCGATACGCAGTATTTT.

The gene calls are TRBV27 and TRBJ1-6, with D hard to call. The CDR3 is 15 amino acids. Germline V lookup: CDR1 MNHEY, CDR2 SMNVEV (reference sequence). V lost 5 bases, J lost 9 bases, and 17 bases lay in between. CDR3: CASSGLSLVGSPLHF. The DNA of the CDR3 is TGTGCCAGCAGTGGACTCTCTCTCGTCGGTTCACCCCTCCACTTT.

DNA of the CDR3: TGTGCCAGCGTAGGACTGTATGGAAACACCATATATTTT. It codes for CASVGLYGNTIYF. This rearrangement joins TRBV6-5 to TRBJ1-3, with D unresolved. The CDR3 extends over 13 amino acids. V was cut by 8 bases and J by 3 bases, with 11 bases left in between. The germline gives CDR1 MNHEY, CDR2 SVGAGI.

The rearrangement uses TRBV3-1 (or the pseudogene TRBV3-2) and TRBJ2-1; perhaps TRBD2 as D (5 bases). Germline V gene lookup returns CDR1 LGHDT and CDR2 YNNKEL (reference sequence). The CDR3 is made up of 16 amino acids. Trimming pared 1 base from V and 0 bases from J, leaving 10 bases between. CDR3 in DNA: TGTGCCAGCAGCCAAGCTCGGGGTGGCTCCTACAATGAGCAGTTCTTC. Translation gives CASSQARGGSYNEQFF.

This clone was seen a single time. The rearrangement links TRBV18 to TRBJ2-7, with D possibly TRBD1 on 7 matching bases. The CDR3 sequence is 14 residues long. With 6 bases removed from V and 0 bases from J, the gap between germline ends came to 12 bases. Germline loops: CDR1 KGHSH, CDR2 LQKENI. The CDR3 DNA is TGTGCCAGCTCGCGGGACAGTCTCTCCTACGAGCAGTACTTC. Amino acid sequence: CASSRDSLSYEQYF.

V and J are TRBV2 and TRBJ1-2; D not resolved. This CDR3 spans 14 amino acids. Germline lookup yields CDR1 SNHLY and CDR2 FYNNEI. V was cut by 3 bases and J by 3 bases, with 11 bases left in between. CDR3 nucleotide sequence: TGTGCCAGCAGTGATTGGGGAGGCGACTATGGCTACACCTTC. It codes for CASSDWGGDYGYTF.

This CDR3 reads CASSVEGGSGETQYF. The CDR3 nucleotides are TGTGCCAGCAGCGTAGAGGGGGGGAGCGGAGAGACCCAGTACTTC. V is TRBV9 and J is TRBJ2-5; D is possibly TRBD2 (7 bases). The length of the CDR3 is 15 residues. Looked up from germline, CDR1 is SGDLS and CDR2 is YYNGEE. Trimming shortened V by 0 bases and J by 4 bases, and 13 bases separated the two germline ends.

The chain couples TRBV29-1 to TRBJ2-2; unclear D gene. Trimming took off 4 bases at V and 6 bases at J, with 9 bases between the two ends. CDR3 length: 12 amino acids. Germline V gene data show CDR1 as SQVTM and CDR2 as ANQGSEA. The CDR3 sequence: CSVGGDAGELFF. The CDR3 coding sequence is TGCAGCGTTGGAGGCGATGCCGGGGAGCTGTTTTTT.

V and J are TRBV7-8 and TRBJ2-7; perhaps TRBD1 as D (5 bases). Per the germline V gene, CDR1 is SGHVS and CDR2 is FQNEAQ. With 7 bases removed from V and 6 bases from J, the gap between germline ends came to 19 bases. This CDR3 contains 14 residues. The CDR3 DNA is TGTGCCAGCAACTTGTTCCAGGGCATCGGCGAGCAGTACTTC. Translating gives CASNLFQGIGEQYF.